The clone carrying this T cell receptor beta chain came up a few times. Its specificity is unknown. V shed 4 bases and J shed 1 base, with 10 bases lying between them. CDR3 length: 13 amino acids. Germline lookup yields CDR1 GTSNPN and CDR2 SVGIG (reference sequence). The entry originates in a study of cytomegalovirus exposure and HLA in healthy donors. PCR employed 60 Vbeta and 13 Jbeta primers. Some clones are missing from TCRdb's copy, which holds only in-frame ones; the method was immunoSEQ multiplex PCR. The sample has about 100,000 clones, 65% to 85% seen once. The study, taken as a whole, reports: Most TCR sequences proved rare, with some public TCRs found in many donors.

The chain has TRBV30 and TRBJ1-1; D unclear. Material: PBMCs. This TCR was sampled from a woman aged 60-75 years in good health and CMV-seropositive. The DNA for the CDR3 is TGTGCCTGGAATTACAAAAGGAACACTGAAGCTTTCTTT. Translation gives CAWNYKRNTEAFF.